This passage covers 22 T cell receptor beta chains from one sample sequenced in a study of response to subunit inactivated influenza vaccine. One entry per CDR3 protein, called by TCRdb with MiXCR from the RT-PCR reads. Among under 750,000 distinct CDR3 sequences listed, 10% to 15% were seen once. Sequences were derived from PBMCs from blood, sampled on the day of vaccination. Receptors originate from a man aged 50 to 60 who received an inactivated influenza vaccine.

This clonotype was recorded a few times. This rearrangement joins TRBV6-1 to TRBJ1-4, with D perhaps TRBD1 (5 bases). This CDR3 has 13 residues. The germline CDR1 and CDR2 sequences are MNHNS and SASEGT. Trimming took off 7 bases at V and 6 bases at J, with 12 bases between the two ends. The CDR3 DNA sequence: TGTGCCAGCAAGGAAGGGGTTGATGAAAAACTGTTTTTT. Its protein product is CASKEGVDEKLFF.

This clonotype was observed many times. The chain recombines TRBV3-1 with TRBJ2-2, with TRBD2 as a possible D gene (5 bases). V shed 1 base and J shed 5 bases, with 8 bases lying between them. Germline CDR1 and CDR2: LGHDT and YNNKEL (reference sequence). CDR3 length: 14 amino acids. The CDR3 sequence: CASSQAGITGELFF. CDR3 sequence (DNA): TGTGCCAGCAGCCAAGCGGGAATAACCGGGGAGCTGTTTTTT.

V and J are TRBV29-1 and TRBJ2-1; D gene ambiguous. This CDR3 has 13 amino acids. In germline, CDR1 is SQVTM, CDR2 ANQGSEA. V was shortened by 7 bases and J by 5 bases, with 15 bases between the two germline ends. The CDR3, as DNA: TGCAGCGCGTCTGGACGGCAAAACAATGAGCAGTTCTTC. The encoded protein is CSASGRQNNEQFF.

This clonotype has a handful of counts. V is TRBV3-1 and J is TRBJ1-1; the D gene is possibly TRBD1 (5 bases). Germline loops: CDR1 LGHDT, CDR2 YNNKEL (reference sequence). V lost 3 bases, J lost 5 bases, and 13 bases lay in between. The CDR3 contains 14 residues. The CDR3 DNA reads TGTGCCAGCAGCCACATGAACGGGGGTACTGAAGCTTTCTTT. Translated, it gives CASSHMNGGTEAFF.

In its sample, this clonotype was seen a few times. The chain combines TRBV6-1 with TRBJ2-1, with TRBD2 matching over 10 bases. The CDR3 extends over 17 amino acids. Germline V CDR1 and CDR2: MNHNS, SASEGT. V lost 6 bases and J lost 6; bases outside the gene matches: 14. CDR3 sequence (DNA): TGTGCCAGCAGCCCCGGGGTAGCGGGGGGCCGGGGCAATGAGCAGTTCTTC. Translation: CASSPGVAGGRGNEQFF.

The V call is TRBV3-1, the J call TRBJ1-3; the D gene is possibly TRBD1 (5 bases). This CDR3 is built from 15 residues. Germline CDR1 LGHDT, CDR2 YNNKEL (reference sequence). Deletions cut 1 base from V and 0 bases from J, with 7 bases between. CDR3: CASSQGQLSGNTIYF. The CDR3, as DNA: TGTGCCAGCAGCCAAGGACAGCTCTCTGGAAACACCATATATTTT.

This clonotype was recorded a few times. The chain is built from TRBV7-9 and TRBJ2-5; D uncertain. Germline CDR1 is SEHNR and CDR2 is FQNEAQ (reference sequence). This CDR3 contains 14 residues. Between the trimmed V and J ends, which lost 1 base and 2 bases, there was a span of 8 bases. The CDR3: CASSLVVQQETQYF. The CDR3 DNA follows: TGTGCCAGCAGCTTAGTGGTCCAACAAGAGACCCAGTACTTC.

This rearrangement joins TRBV28 to TRBJ2-1, with 9 bases aligning to TRBD2. The CDR3 is 18 amino acids. V dropped 5 bases and J dropped 0; count of bases not matched to a gene: 11. The germline CDR1 and CDR2 sequences are MDHEN and SYDVKM. The CDR3 loop reads CASSRGLAGILSYNEQFF. CDR3 nucleotide sequence: TGTGCCAGCAGTAGGGGTCTAGCGGGGATACTCTCCTACAATGAGCAGTTCTTC.

This clonotype showed up just a few times. The genes are TRBV15 and TRBJ1-1; no reliable D call. The CDR3 extends over 11 amino acids. V was cut by 8 bases and J by 1 base, with 5 bases left in between. Germline assignment: CDR1 LNHNV and CDR2 YYDKDF (reference sequence). CDR3: CATAQNTEAFF. The CDR3 coding sequence is TGTGCCACCGCGCAGAACACTGAAGCTTTCTTT.

This clonotype was recorded at least ten times. The chain has TRBV7-9 and TRBJ2-5; 7 bases are shared with TRBD1. Germline CDR1 SEHNR, CDR2 FQNEAQ (reference sequence). The CDR3 consists of 16 residues. The J segment lost 3 bases and the V segment lost 4 bases, leaving 11 bases of the junction unmatched. The CDR3: CASSSPGTELKETQYF. The CDR3 nucleotides read TGTGCCAGCAGCTCGCCCGGGACAGAGCTAAAAGAGACCCAGTACTTC.

This clonotype was found a few times. J is TRBJ1-2 and V is TRBV29-1, with D possibly being TRBD1 (6 bases). Trimming pared 0 bases from V and 4 bases from J, leaving 12 bases between. The germline gives CDR1 SQVTM, CDR2 ANQGSEA. The length of the CDR3 is 14 residues. The DNA for the CDR3 is TGCAGCGTTGAAGATCGGGGGGGCCCCTATGGCTACACCTTC. It specifies CSVEDRGGPYGYTF. The full variable domain, with the rest looked up from reference TRBV29-1 and TRBJ1-2, is SAVISQKPSRDICQRGTSLTIQCQVDSQVTMMFWYRQQPGQSLTLIATANQGSEATYESGFVIDKFPISRPNLTFSTLTVSNMSPEDSSIYLCSVEDRGGPYGYTFGSGTRLTVV.

In its sample, this clonotype was seen many times. The gene calls are TRBV11-2 and TRBJ2-2, with D possibly TRBD2 on 6 matching bases. CDR1 is SGHAT and CDR2 is FQNNGV in the germline V gene. V was shortened by 1 base and J by 3 bases, with 12 bases between the two germline ends. The CDR3 loop spans 16 amino acids. CDR3 sequence: CASSLVGTGYTGELFF. CDR3 bases: TGTGCCAGCAGCTTAGTTGGGACTGGCTACACCGGGGAGCTGTTTTTT.

The chain employs TRBV24-1 and TRBJ2-1, with D unclear. Trimming removed 1 base from V and 2 bases from J, with 5 bases in between. Looked up from germline, CDR1 is KGHDR and CDR2 is SFDVKD. The CDR3 extends over 14 amino acids. CDR3: CATSDFKAYNEQFF. The CDR3 DNA reads as TGTGCCACCAGTGATTTCAAGGCCTACAATGAGCAGTTCTTC.

This clonotype was detected only a few times. The V gene is TRBV12-3 or TRBV12-4, the J gene TRBJ1-2; D not certain. The CDR3 runs to 14 residues. V gave up 10 bases and J gave up 0 bases, with 15 bases separating them. The CDR3 region has the DNA TGTGCCATTCCCAGAGGGAGTCCTAACTATGGCTACACCTTC. It yields the protein CAIPRGSPNYGYTF.

The genes are TRBV7-9 and TRBJ1-1; D might be TRBD1 (6 bases). Per the germline V gene, CDR1 is SEHNR and CDR2 is FQNEAQ (reference sequence). V was trimmed by 4 bases and J by 3 bases, leaving 12 bases between them. The CDR3 spans 14 residues. This CDR3 reads CASSSYREDTEAFF. The CDR3 region has the DNA TGTGCCAGCAGCTCCTACAGGGAGGACACTGAAGCTTTCTTT.

V gene TRBV4-3 combines with J gene TRBJ2-1, with TRBD2 identical over 10 bases. Germline V lookup: CDR1 LGHNA, CDR2 YSLEER. V dropped 2 bases and J dropped 5; count of bases not matched to a gene: 3. The CDR3 has 15 residues. The CDR3 DNA reads as TGCGCCAGCAGCCAAATAGCGGGGGGCAACAATGAGCAGTTCTTC. The encoded protein is CASSQIAGGNNEQFF.

Only a few counts were recorded for this clonotype. This chain connects TRBV28 to TRBJ2-7, with a weak D call TRBD2 (6 bases). The CDR3 contains 16 residues. Germline CDR1 MDHEN, CDR2 SYDVKM. V was trimmed by 5 bases and J by 0 bases, leaving 17 bases between them. CDR3 DNA sequence: TGTGCCAGCAGTCCAAGAGGCCGGGGGAGCTCCTACGAGCAGTACTTC. Translating it yields CASSPRGRGSSYEQYF.

Only a few counts were recorded for this clonotype. This chain joins TRBV7-9 and TRBJ1-4; D unclear. The CDR3 extends over 15 amino acids. Germline loops: CDR1 SEHNR, CDR2 FQNEAQ (reference sequence). Trimming left V 5 bases short and J 0 bases short, with 10 bases between. CDR3 nucleotide sequence: TGTGCCAGCAGCGGTGCCCGGGCAACTAATGAAAAACTGTTTTTT. Translating gives CASSGARATNEKLFF.

This sequence joins TRBV5-1 and TRBJ1-4; 7 bases are shared with TRBD1. J lost 10 bases, V lost 3 bases, and 9 bases had no gene match. This CDR3 has 14 residues. CDR1 SGHRS and CDR2 YFSETQ come from the germline V gene. The CDR3 bases are TGCGCCAGCAGCTCCGGGACAGTCAGTGGAAAACTGTTTTTT. Translated, it gives CASSSGTVSGKLFF.

This clonotype turned up a few times. The chain is built from TRBV5-1 and TRBJ2-2, with unresolved D. This CDR3 has 15 amino acids. V lost 4 bases and J 5 bases, leaving 15 bases between the germline ends. Germline V gene sequence: CDR1 SGHRS, CDR2 YFSETQ. CDR3 sequence: CASSRQADGTGELFF. The CDR3 DNA follows: TGCGCCAGCAGCCGGCAGGCAGACGGAACCGGGGAGCTGTTTTTT.

CDR3 sequence (DNA): TGCAGCGTTGTCATCGGGACCAGGGACAATGAGCAGTTCTTC. This translates into CSVVIGTRDNEQFF. The chain links TRBV29-1 to TRBJ2-1; D may be TRBD1 or TRBD2 (5 bases each). CDR1 is SQVTM, CDR2 ANQGSEA, per germline. V lost 4 bases, J lost 5 bases, and 15 bases lay in between. The CDR3 is 14 amino acids.

This clonotype occurred many times. V is TRBV7-2 and J is TRBJ2-7; 7 bases align to TRBD2. From germline, CDR1 is SGHTA and CDR2 FQGNSA. Unmatched junction bases numbered 8, after V lost 5 bases and J lost 4 bases. This CDR3 has 14 residues. The CDR3 region is CASSPRGTTYEQYF. Here the CDR3 DNA reads TGTGCCAGCAGCCCGCGAGGGACTACATACGAGCAGTACTTC.